Shown below are 23 T cell receptor beta chains from a single sample sequenced in a study of blood T cell repertoires in COVID-19. Some clones are missing from TCRdb's copy, which holds only in-frame ones; the method was immunoSEQ multiplex PCR. The sample holds some 390,000 clones, approximately 87% seen once. The specimen was peripheral blood. These receptors all stem from a woman in her sixties with COVID-19, enrolled during active disease.

The V and J genes are TRBV18 and TRBJ2-3; unclear D gene. The CDR3 is 15 amino acids. Germline lookup yields CDR1 KGHSH and CDR2 LQKENI. Trimming removed 3 bases at V and 3 bases at J, with 13 bases between. The CDR3 spells CASSPLSGRTDTQYF. CDR3 nucleotides: TGTGCCAGCTCACCTCTGTCCGGCAGGACAGATACGCAGTATTTT.

In regard to this clone: One end of the junction is discordant with germline, which a read error may explain. This chain uses TRBV7-7 with TRBJ1-3, with D possibly matching TRBD1 (6 bases). This CDR3 spans 15 amino acids. Per germline, CDR1 SSHAT and CDR2 FNYEAQ (reference sequence). For the CDR3, the DNA is TGTGCTAGCAGTCCAGGGACACACTCTGGAAACACCATATATTTT. Its translation is CASSPGTHSGNTIYF.

The chain employs TRBV18 and TRBJ1-5; D is ambiguous. In germline, CDR1 is KGHSH, CDR2 LQKENI. CDR3 length equals 14 residues. Trimming took off 3 bases at V and 6 bases at J, with 12 bases between the two ends. CDR3 loop: CASSPSSGGQPQHF. CDR3 nucleotide sequence: TGTGCCAGCTCACCTTCGAGTGGAGGTCAGCCCCAGCATTTT.

This chain connects TRBV27 to TRBJ2-3; TRBD1 matches at 10 bases. This CDR3 has 19 residues. Germline loops: CDR1 MNHEY, CDR2 SMNVEV (reference sequence). The junction had 17 bases not matched to a gene; V was cut back by 6 bases and J by 2 bases. The CDR3 spells CASRLRGTGAMGVTDTQYF. The CDR3 coding sequence is TGTGCCAGCAGGCTGCGCGGGACAGGGGCGATGGGGGTCACAGATACGCAGTATTTT.

The chain employs TRBV19 and TRBJ2-3, with 10 bases lining up with TRBD1. The CDR3 contains 14 residues. The V and J ends lost 5 bases and 3 bases, in that order; junction bases with no gene match: 2. Germline-derived CDR1 and CDR2 are LNHDA and SQIVND (reference sequence). The CDR3 here is CASSDRGRTDTQYF. The CDR3 DNA follows: TGTGCCAGTAGTGACAGGGGGCGGACAGATACGCAGTATTTT.

The rearrangement uses TRBV11-2 and TRBJ1-3; no reliable D call. The CDR3 totals 13 residues. The V gene's germline CDR1 is SGHAT and CDR2 FQNNGV. The V end was cut by 2 bases, the J end by 4 bases, with 6 bases between. The CDR3 protein is CASSLIRGNTIYF. The CDR3 DNA is TGTGCCAGCAGCTTAATTAGAGGAAACACCATATATTTT.

The J gene is TRBJ2-7, the V gene TRBV6-6, with 10 nucleotides matching TRBD1. The ends lost 8 bases at V and 5 bases at J; junction bases unmatched: 12. CDR1 is MNHNY, CDR2 SVGAGI, per germline (reference sequence). The CDR3 is 15 amino acids. The CDR3 sequence: CASLQPGQGTNEQYF. The CDR3 nucleotides are TGTGCCAGCCTCCAACCGGGACAGGGGACCAACGAGCAGTACTTC.

The V call is TRBV7-8, the J call TRBJ1-1, with TRBD1 matching 8 bases. The V segment lost 4 bases and the J segment 2 bases; nucleotides outside the gene matches: 6. Germline V CDR1 and CDR2: SGHVS, FQNEAQ. This CDR3 has 15 residues. This CDR3 reads CASSSLGQVNTEAFF. The CDR3 coding sequence is TGTGCCAGCAGCTCCCTGGGACAGGTCAACACTGAAGCTTTCTTT.

The CDR3 DNA sequence: TGTGCCAGCAGTACACCCCAGACTGAAGCTTTCTTT. Its translation is CASSTPQTEAFF. The gene calls are TRBV28 and TRBJ1-1; no firm D call. The CDR3 extends over 12 amino acids. Germline values: CDR1 MDHEN, CDR2 SYDVKM. V lost 5 bases, J lost 5 bases, and 9 bases lay in between.

V is TRBV2 and J is TRBJ1-2; 7 nucleotides match TRBD1. CDR1 and CDR2 from the germline V gene are SNHLY and FYNNEI. This CDR3 comprises 16 residues. Unmatched junction bases numbered 10, after V lost 6 bases and J lost 0 bases. CDR3 sequence reads: CASRNRGPSANYGYTF. CDR3 bases: TGTGCCAGCAGAAATAGGGGGCCTTCAGCTAACTATGGCTACACCTTC.

The rearrangement links TRBV6-6 to TRBJ2-7, with 8 positions matching TRBD1. CDR1 and CDR2 (germline): MNHNY, SVGAGI (reference sequence). This CDR3 region has 14 residues. The trim removed 7 bases at V and 2 bases at J, leaving 7 bases unmatched. This chain's CDR3 is CASTDRGSTYEQYF. CDR3 nucleotides: TGTGCCAGCACCGACAGGGGTTCGACCTACGAGCAGTACTTC.

This chain joins TRBV18 and TRBJ2-7; 9 bases fit TRBD2. The germline V gene has CDR1 KGHSH and CDR2 LQKENI. The V segment lost 0 bases and the J segment 5 bases; nucleotides outside the gene matches: 5. CDR3 length: 15 residues. CDR3 nucleotide sequence: TGTGCCAGCTCACCACCGCGGCGGGGGGGCAACGAGCAGTACTTC. It translates to CASSPPRRGGNEQYF. Complete variable domain (other parts from reference TRBV18 and TRBJ2-7): NAGVMQNPRHLVRRRGQEARLRCSPMKGHSHVYWYRQLPEEGLKFMVYLQKENIIDESGMPKERFSAEFPKEGPSILRIQQVVRGDSAAYFCASSPPRRGGNEQYFGPGTRLTVT.

The chain links TRBV7-3 to TRBJ2-1; D is uncertain. This CDR3 comprises 13 residues. V lost 3 bases, J lost 3 bases, and 6 bases lay in between. The V gene's germline CDR1 is SGHTA and CDR2 FQGTGA. DNA of the CDR3: TGTGCCAGCAGCTTCGTTAACTACAATGAGCAGTTCTTC. Protein: CASSFVNYNEQFF.

There are a few counts of this clone. Different DNA sequences within this sample yield the same CDR3. The chain couples TRBV5-1 to TRBJ2-2, with TRBD1 matching over 7 bases. Germline V gene sequence: CDR1 SGHRS, CDR2 YFSETQ. Unmatched junction bases numbered 3, after V lost 1 base and J lost 3 bases. The CDR3 sequence is 15 residues long. The CDR3 region is CASSLRTGDTGELFF. The CDR3, as DNA: TGCGCCAGCAGCTTGCGAACAGGGGACACCGGGGAGCTGTTTTTT.

V and J are TRBV19 and TRBJ2-1, with 11 bases fitting TRBD2. This CDR3 comprises 14 residues. Per the germline V gene, CDR1 is LNHDA and CDR2 is SQIVND (reference sequence). V was pared by 10 bases and J by 4 bases, with 6 bases of the junction left unmatched. The CDR3 region is CATTGTSGYNEQFF. CDR3 in DNA: TGTGCCACCACCGGGACTAGCGGATACAATGAGCAGTTCTTC. Full variable domain (outside the CDR3, taken from reference TRBV19 and TRBJ2-1): DGGITQSPKYLFRKEGQNVTLSCEQNLNHDAMYWYRQDPGQGLRLIYYSQIVNDFQKGDIAEGYSVSREKKESFPLTVTSAQKNPTAFYLCATTGTSGYNEQFFGPGTRLTVL.

This chain uses TRBV5-1 with TRBJ2-7; 7 bases line up with TRBD1. Germline trimming cut 6 bases from V and 0 bases from J; bases unmatched to any gene: 6. Germline V lookup: CDR1 SGHRS, CDR2 YFSETQ. The CDR3 is 14 amino acids. CDR3: CASKKTGSSYEQYF. The CDR3 DNA reads as TGCGCCAGCAAGAAGACAGGGAGCTCCTACGAGCAGTACTTC.

The chain couples TRBV4-2 to TRBJ2-3; no firm D call. Germline V gene data show CDR1 as LGHNA and CDR2 as YNFKEQ. Trimming left V 2 bases short and J 0 bases short, with 9 bases between. This CDR3 region has 15 residues. Here the CDR3 reads CASSQRPVSTDTQYF. The CDR3 nucleotides are TGTGCCAGCAGCCAACGTCCGGTGAGCACAGATACGCAGTATTTT.

This clone was recorded once. V and J are TRBV7-2 and TRBJ1-5; D is undetermined. CDR1 SGHTA and CDR2 FQGNSA come from the germline V gene. This CDR3 spans 15 amino acids. V was shortened by 4 bases and J by 0 bases, with 10 bases between the two germline ends. This CDR3 reads CASSSEAVSNQPQHF. As DNA, the CDR3 is TGTGCCAGCAGCTCAGAGGCAGTTAGCAATCAGCCCCAGCATTTT.

The chain links TRBV7-9 to TRBJ2-7, with 8 nucleotides matching TRBD1. Germline trimming cut 5 bases from V and 3 bases from J; bases unmatched to any gene: 0. The CDR3 contains 12 residues. Germline V lookup: CDR1 SEHNR, CDR2 FQNEAQ (reference sequence). CDR3 bases: TGTGCCAGCAGCGGACAGGGCTACGAGCAGTACTTC. This translates into CASSGQGYEQYF.

The genes are TRBV5-8 and TRBJ1-2; D is undetermined. Germline V gives CDR1 SGHTS, CDR2 YDEGEE. Trimming removed 4 bases from V and 4 bases from J, with 8 bases in between. The CDR3 consists of 12 residues. The CDR3 bases are TGTGCCAGCAGCCCTCGGGGCTATGGCTACACCTTC. It codes for CASSPRGYGYTF.

The DNA for the CDR3 is TGTGCCAGCAGCTTAATGGTCGACAGCTCGCTTTATGGCTACACCTTC. The encoded protein is CASSLMVDSSLYGYTF. V is TRBV11-1 and J is TRBJ1-2, with D possibly being TRBD1 (5 bases). Trimming took off 2 bases at V and 5 bases at J, with 18 bases between the two ends. The CDR3 loop spans 16 amino acids. From germline, CDR1 is SGHAT and CDR2 FQDESV (reference sequence).

The chain combines TRBV18 with TRBJ2-5; TRBD2 matches 13 bases. CDR3 length equals 16 residues. Germline V CDR1 and CDR2: KGHSH, LQKENI. J lost 0 bases, V lost 6 bases, and 4 bases had no gene match. The CDR3 sequence is CASSLTSGGNQETQYF. For the CDR3, the DNA is TGTGCCAGCTCGCTGACTAGCGGGGGGAACCAAGAGACCCAGTACTTC. The full variable domain, completed using reference TRBV18 and TRBJ2-5, is NAGVMQNPRHLVRRRGQEARLRCSPMKGHSHVYWYRQLPEEGLKFMVYLQKENIIDESGMPKERFSAEFPKEGPSILRIQQVVRGDSAAYFCASSLTSGGNQETQYFGPGTRLLVL.

The chain carries TRBV2 and TRBJ2-3, with TRBD2 matching 7 bases. After removal of 11 bases from V and 6 bases from J, the junction contained 8 bases not matched to a gene. Germline CDR1 reads SNHLY; CDR2 reads FYNNEI. The CDR3 covers 12 residues. The CDR3 spells CASWTSGDTQYF. CDR3 nucleotides: TGTGCCTCCTGGACTAGTGGGGATACGCAGTATTTT.